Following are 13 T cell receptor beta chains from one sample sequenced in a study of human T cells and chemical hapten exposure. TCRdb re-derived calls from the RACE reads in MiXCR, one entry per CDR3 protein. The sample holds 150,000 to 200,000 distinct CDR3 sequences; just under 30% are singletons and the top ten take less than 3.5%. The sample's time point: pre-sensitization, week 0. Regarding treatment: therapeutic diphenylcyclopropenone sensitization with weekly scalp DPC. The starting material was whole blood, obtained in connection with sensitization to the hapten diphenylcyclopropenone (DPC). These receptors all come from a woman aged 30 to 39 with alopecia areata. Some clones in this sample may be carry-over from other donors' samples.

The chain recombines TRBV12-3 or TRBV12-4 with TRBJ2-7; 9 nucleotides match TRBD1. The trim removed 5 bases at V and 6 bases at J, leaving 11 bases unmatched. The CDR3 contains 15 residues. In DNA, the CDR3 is TGTGCCAGCAGTCGTCCGGGACAGGGCGTCGGCGAGCAGTACTTC. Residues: CASSRPGQGVGEQYF.

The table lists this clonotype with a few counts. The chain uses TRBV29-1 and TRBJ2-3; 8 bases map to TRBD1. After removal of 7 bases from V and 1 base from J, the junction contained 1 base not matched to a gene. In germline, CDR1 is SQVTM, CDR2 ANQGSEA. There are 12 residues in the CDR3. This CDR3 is CSADRGTDTQYF. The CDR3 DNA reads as TGCAGCGCGGACAGGGGCACAGATACGCAGTATTTT.

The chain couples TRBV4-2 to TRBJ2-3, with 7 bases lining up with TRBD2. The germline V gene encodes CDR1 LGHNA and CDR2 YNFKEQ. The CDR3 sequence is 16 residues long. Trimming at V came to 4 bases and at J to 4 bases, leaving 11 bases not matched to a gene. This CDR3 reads CASSPERERVPDTQYF. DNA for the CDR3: TGTGCCAGCAGCCCCGAGCGGGAAAGGGTTCCAGATACGCAGTATTTT.

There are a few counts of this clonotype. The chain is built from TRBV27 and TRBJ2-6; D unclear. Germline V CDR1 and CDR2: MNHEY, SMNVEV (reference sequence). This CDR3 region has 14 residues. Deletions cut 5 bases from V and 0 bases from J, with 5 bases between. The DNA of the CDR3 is TGTGCCAGCAGTCCACACTCTGGGGCCAACGTCCTGACTTTC. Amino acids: CASSPHSGANVLTF.

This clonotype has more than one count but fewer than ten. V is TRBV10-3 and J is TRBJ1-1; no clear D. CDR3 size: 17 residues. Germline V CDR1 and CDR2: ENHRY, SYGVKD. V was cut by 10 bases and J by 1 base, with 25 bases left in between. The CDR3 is CATVKRLLSKGNTEAFF. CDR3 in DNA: TGTGCCACGGTAAAAAGGCTGCTCTCCAAGGGGAACACTGAAGCTTTCTTT.

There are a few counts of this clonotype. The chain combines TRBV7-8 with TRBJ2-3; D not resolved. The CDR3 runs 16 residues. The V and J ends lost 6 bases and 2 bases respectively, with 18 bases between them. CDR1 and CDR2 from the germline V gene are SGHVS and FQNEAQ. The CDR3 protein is CASSLRRFGITDTQYF. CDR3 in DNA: TGTGCCAGCAGTTTGAGGCGGTTCGGAATCACAGATACGCAGTATTTT. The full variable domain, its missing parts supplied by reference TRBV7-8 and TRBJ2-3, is GAGVSQSPRYKVAKRGQDVALRCDPISGHVSLFWYQQALGQGPEFLTYFQNEAQLDKSGLPSDRFFAERPEGSVSTLKIQRTQQEDSAVYLCASSLRRFGITDTQYFGPGTRLTVL.

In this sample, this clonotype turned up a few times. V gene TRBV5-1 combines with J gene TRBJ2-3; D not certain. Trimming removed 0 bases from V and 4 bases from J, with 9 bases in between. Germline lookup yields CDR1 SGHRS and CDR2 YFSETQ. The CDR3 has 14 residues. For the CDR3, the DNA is TGCGCCAGCAGCTTGGATCTGGGATCAGATACGCAGTATTTT. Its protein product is CASSLDLGSDTQYF.

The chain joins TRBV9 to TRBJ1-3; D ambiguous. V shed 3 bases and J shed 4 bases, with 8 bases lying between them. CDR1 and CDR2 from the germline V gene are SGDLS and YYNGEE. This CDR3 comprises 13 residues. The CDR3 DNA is TGTGCCAGCAGCGCCCTAGGAGGAAACACCATATATTTT. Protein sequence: CASSALGGNTIYF. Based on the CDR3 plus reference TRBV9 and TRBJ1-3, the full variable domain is DSGVTQTPKHLITATGQRVTLRCSPRSGDLSVYWYQQSLDQGLQFLIQYYNGEERAKGNILERFSAQQFPDLHSELNLSSLELGDSALYFCASSALGGNTIYFGEGSWLTVV.

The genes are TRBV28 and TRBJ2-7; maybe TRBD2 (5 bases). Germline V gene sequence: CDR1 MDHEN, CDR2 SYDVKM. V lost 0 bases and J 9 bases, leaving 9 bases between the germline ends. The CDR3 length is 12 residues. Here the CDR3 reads CASSLWPAGQYF. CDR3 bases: TGTGCCAGCAGTTTATGGCCGGCGGGGCAGTACTTC.

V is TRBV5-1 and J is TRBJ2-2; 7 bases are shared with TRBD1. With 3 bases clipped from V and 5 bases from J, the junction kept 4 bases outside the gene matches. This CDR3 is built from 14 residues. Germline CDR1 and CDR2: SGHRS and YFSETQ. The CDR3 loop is CASSSYRGTGELFF. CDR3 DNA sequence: TGCGCCAGCAGCTCATACAGGGGTACCGGGGAGCTGTTTTTT.

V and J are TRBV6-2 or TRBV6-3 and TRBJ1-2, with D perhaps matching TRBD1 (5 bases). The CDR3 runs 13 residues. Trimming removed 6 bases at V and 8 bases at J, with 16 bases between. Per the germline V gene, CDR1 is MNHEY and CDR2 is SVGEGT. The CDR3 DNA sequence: TGTGCCAGCAGACACCAGGGCAAGGAGGGCTACACCTTC. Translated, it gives CASRHQGKEGYTF.

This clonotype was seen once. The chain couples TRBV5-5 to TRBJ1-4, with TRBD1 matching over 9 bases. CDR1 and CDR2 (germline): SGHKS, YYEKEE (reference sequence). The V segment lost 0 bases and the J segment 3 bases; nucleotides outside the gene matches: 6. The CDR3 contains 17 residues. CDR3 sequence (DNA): TGTGCCAGCAGCTTGGGTCGGACAGGGGTCCCTAATGAAAAACTGTTTTTT. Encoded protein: CASSLGRTGVPNEKLFF.

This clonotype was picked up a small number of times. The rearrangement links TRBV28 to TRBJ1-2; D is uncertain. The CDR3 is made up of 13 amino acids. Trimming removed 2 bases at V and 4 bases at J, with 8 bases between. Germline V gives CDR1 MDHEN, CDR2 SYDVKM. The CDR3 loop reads CASSLGVGYGYTF. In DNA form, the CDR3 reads TGTGCCAGCAGTTTAGGGGTCGGCTATGGCTACACCTTC.